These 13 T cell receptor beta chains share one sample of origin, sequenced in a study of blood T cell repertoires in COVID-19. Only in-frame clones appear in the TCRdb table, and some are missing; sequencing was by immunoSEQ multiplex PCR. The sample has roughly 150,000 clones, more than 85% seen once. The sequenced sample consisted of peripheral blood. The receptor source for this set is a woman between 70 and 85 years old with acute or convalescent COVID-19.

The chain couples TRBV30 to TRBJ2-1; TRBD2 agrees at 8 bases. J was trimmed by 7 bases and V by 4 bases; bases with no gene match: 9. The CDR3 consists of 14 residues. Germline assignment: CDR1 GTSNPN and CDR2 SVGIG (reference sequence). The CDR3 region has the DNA TGTGCCTGGACAGGGACTAGGTCTACTAATGAGCAGTTCTTC. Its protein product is CAWTGTRSTNEQFF.

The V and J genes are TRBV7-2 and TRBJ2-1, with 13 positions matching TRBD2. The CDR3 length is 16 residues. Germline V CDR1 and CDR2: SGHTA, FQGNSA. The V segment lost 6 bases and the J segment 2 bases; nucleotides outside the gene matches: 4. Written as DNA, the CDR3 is TGTGCCAGCAGTCTTACTAGCGGGGGGGCCTACAATGAGCAGTTCTTC. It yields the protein CASSLTSGGAYNEQFF.

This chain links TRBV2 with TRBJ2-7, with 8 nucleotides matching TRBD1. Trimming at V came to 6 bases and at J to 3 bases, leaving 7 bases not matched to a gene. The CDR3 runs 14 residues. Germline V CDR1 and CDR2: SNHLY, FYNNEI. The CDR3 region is CASRRGTGYYEQYV. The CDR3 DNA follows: TGTGCCAGCAGGAGGGGGACAGGATACTACGAGCAGTACGTC.

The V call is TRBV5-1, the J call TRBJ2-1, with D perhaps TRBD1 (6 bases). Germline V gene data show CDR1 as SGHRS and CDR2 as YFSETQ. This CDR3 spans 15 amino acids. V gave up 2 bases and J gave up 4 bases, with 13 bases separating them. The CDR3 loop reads CASSFLGAVYNEQFF. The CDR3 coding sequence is TGCGCCAGCAGCTTCTTGGGGGCGGTGTACAATGAGCAGTTCTTC.

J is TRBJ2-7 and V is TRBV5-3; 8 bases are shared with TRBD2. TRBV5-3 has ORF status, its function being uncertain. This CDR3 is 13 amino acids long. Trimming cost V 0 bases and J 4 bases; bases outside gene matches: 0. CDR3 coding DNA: TGTGCCAGAAGCTTGGTAGCGGGGTACGAGCAGTACGTC. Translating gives CARSLVAGYEQYV.

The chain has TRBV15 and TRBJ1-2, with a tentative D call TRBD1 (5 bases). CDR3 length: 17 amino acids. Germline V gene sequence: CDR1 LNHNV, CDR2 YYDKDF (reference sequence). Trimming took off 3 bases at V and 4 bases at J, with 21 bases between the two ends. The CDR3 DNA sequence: TGTGCCACCAGCAGGGCCGGATCAGGGAGGGTCCGCTATGGCTACACCTTC. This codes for CATSRAGSGRVRYGYTF.

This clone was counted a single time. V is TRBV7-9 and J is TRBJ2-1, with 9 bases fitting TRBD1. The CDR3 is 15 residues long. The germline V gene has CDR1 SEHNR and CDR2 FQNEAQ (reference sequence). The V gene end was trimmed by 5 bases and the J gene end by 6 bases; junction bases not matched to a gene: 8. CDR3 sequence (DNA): TGTGCCAGCAGCCGAGGGGGACAGGGCGGCAATGAGCAGTTCTTC. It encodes CASSRGGQGGNEQFF.

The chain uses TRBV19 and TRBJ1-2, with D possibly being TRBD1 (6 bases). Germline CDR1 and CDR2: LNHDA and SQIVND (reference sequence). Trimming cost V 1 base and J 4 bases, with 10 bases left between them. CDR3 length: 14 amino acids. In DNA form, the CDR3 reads TGTGCCAGTAGTATAGCAGGGGTTACCTATGGCTACACCTTC. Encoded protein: CASSIAGVTYGYTF.

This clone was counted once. CDR3 bases: TGTGCCAGCAGTGGGAAATACGGACAGGGAGGCACAGATACGCAGTATTTT. Amino acids: CASSGKYGQGGTDTQYF. V usage is TRBV2 and J usage is TRBJ2-3; 8 nucleotides agree with TRBD1. V dropped 4 bases and J dropped 1; count of bases not matched to a gene: 10. Germline CDR1 reads SNHLY; CDR2 reads FYNNEI. The CDR3 is 17 residues long.

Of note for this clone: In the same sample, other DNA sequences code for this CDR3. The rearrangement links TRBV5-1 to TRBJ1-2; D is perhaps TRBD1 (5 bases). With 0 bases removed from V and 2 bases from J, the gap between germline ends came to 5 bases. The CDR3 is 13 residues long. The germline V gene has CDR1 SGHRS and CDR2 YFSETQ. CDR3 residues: CASSLGQNYGYTF. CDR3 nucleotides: TGCGCCAGCAGCTTGGGACAGAACTATGGCTACACCTTC.

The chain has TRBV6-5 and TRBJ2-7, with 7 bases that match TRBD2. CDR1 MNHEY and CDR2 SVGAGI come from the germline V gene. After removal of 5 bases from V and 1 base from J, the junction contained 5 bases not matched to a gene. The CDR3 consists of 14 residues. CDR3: CASSPRRGSYEQYV. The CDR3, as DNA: TGTGCCAGCAGTCCCCGGCGGGGGTCCTACGAGCAGTACGTC.

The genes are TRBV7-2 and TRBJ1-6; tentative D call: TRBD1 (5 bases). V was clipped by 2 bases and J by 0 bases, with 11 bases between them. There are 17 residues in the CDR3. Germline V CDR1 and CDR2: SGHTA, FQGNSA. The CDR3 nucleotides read TGTGCCAGCAGCTTACTTCCGGGGGGCTCCTATAATTCACCCCTCCACTTT. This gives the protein CASSLLPGGSYNSPLHF.

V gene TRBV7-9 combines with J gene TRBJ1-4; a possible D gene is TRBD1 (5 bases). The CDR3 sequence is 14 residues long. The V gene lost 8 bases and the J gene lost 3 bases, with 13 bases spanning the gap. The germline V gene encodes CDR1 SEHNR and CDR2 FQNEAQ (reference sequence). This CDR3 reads CASQWQGPNEKLFF. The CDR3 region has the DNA TGTGCCAGCCAATGGCAGGGTCCTAATGAAAAACTGTTTTTT.